The TCR beta chain under discussion was sequenced for a study of shared clonotypes between healthy human individuals. The assay ran at deep level. Sorted-subset replicate PCRs used 150 to 200 ng DNA, approximately 33,000 T cell genomes. The data were produced by immunoSEQ multiplex PCR, yet TCRdb's version contains in-frame clones alone and is incomplete. Among 950,000 to 1,300,000 clones listed, about 80% were seen once. Germline loops: CDR1 SGDLS, CDR2 YYNGEE. This CDR3 spans 14 amino acids. J was trimmed by 7 bases and V by 3 bases; bases with no gene match: 5. Splitting of CD4+ cells produced CD45RA+ naive and CD45RA-negative memory subsets.

The sample taken for sequencing was memory CD4+ T cells sorted from blood. Documented subset: CD45RA-negative fraction. This receptor was taken from a man aged 18 to 29 in good health. This chain links TRBV9 with TRBJ2-1; TRBD1 aligns across 9 bases. The CDR3 nucleotides read TGTGCCAGCAGCGCCCGGACAGGGGAAAATGAGCAGTTCTTC. Its translation: CASSARTGENEQFF. Complete variable domain (other parts from reference TRBV9 and TRBJ2-1): DSGVTQTPKHLITATGQRVTLRCSPRSGDLSVYWYQQSLDQGLQFLIQYYNGEERAKGNILERFSAQQFPDLHSELNLSSLELGDSALYFCASSARTGENEQFFGPGTRLTVL.